The 6 T cell receptor beta chains listed next were all sequenced from one sample in a study of T-cell reconstitution after alpha-beta-depleted transplantation in children. Unique molecular identifiers featured in how the TCRbeta library was prepared. TCRdb re-analysed the PCR reads in MiXCR, keeping a single row per CDR3 protein. The table records around 580,000 distinct CDR3 sequences, 25% to 30% of them present only once. The starting material was PBMCs, obtained before TCRalphabeta/CD19-depleted stem cell transplant. Receptors originate from a boy younger than two with Wiskott-Aldrich syndrome, due to receive a stem cell transplant.

This clonotype was counted between two and nine times. V and J are TRBV5-1 and TRBJ1-1; 9 bases agree with TRBD1. V shed 3 bases, J shed 5 bases, and the junction held 5 bases outside the gene matches. The CDR3 is 14 amino acids. Germline CDR1 SGHRS, CDR2 YFSETQ. The CDR3 loop reads CASSSTGGDTEAFF. The CDR3 DNA follows: TGCGCCAGCAGCTCGACAGGGGGAGATACTGAAGCTTTCTTT.

The V gene is TRBV18, the J gene TRBJ2-2; 11 nucleotides line up with TRBD2. There are 16 residues in the CDR3. V lost 5 bases and J lost 6; bases outside the gene matches: 8. The V gene's germline CDR1 is KGHSH and CDR2 LQKENI. For the CDR3, the DNA is TGTGCCAGCTCAATCCTACTAGCGGGAGTGGCCGGGGAGCTGTTTTTT. Translation gives CASSILLAGVAGELFF.

This clonotype was seen a few times. The chain uses TRBV5-1 and TRBJ2-3, with TRBD1 as a possible D gene (5 bases). The germline V gene encodes CDR1 SGHRS and CDR2 YFSETQ. The V and J ends lost 4 bases and 0 bases respectively, with 15 bases between them. The CDR3 is 16 residues long. DNA of the CDR3: TGCGCCAGCAGCCCCCCCACAGGCTTAAGCACAGATACGCAGTATTTT. This gives the protein CASSPPTGLSTDTQYF.

The chain has TRBV28 and TRBJ2-5, with D maybe TRBD1 (6 bases). This CDR3 is built from 15 residues. Trimming took off 5 bases at V and 2 bases at J, with 15 bases between the two ends. Germline V gene lookup returns CDR1 MDHEN and CDR2 SYDVKM. CDR3 loop: CASSARTENQETQYF. Here the CDR3 DNA reads TGTGCCAGCAGTGCACGGACAGAAAATCAAGAGACCCAGTACTTC.

This clonotype was seen a few times. An end of the junction does not agree with germline; a read error may underlie this. This chain links TRBV6-6 with TRBJ2-7; D might be TRBD2 (6 bases). CDR3 size: 11 residues. The germline gives CDR1 MNHNY, CDR2 SVGAGI (reference sequence). The CDR3 nucleotides are TGTGCCAGCAGTTCCCTCGGGACTCTTCACTTC. Translated: CASSSLGTLHF.

The chain combines TRBV5-1 with TRBJ2-1; TRBD1 or TRBD2 may be the D gene (5 bases each). Per germline, CDR1 SGHRS and CDR2 YFSETQ. Trimming took off 4 bases at V and 6 bases at J, with 17 bases between the two ends. CDR3 length: 15 amino acids. CDR3: CASSSRGVRANEQFF. DNA of the CDR3: TGCGCCAGCAGCAGCCGGGGCGTCCGTGCCAATGAGCAGTTCTTC.